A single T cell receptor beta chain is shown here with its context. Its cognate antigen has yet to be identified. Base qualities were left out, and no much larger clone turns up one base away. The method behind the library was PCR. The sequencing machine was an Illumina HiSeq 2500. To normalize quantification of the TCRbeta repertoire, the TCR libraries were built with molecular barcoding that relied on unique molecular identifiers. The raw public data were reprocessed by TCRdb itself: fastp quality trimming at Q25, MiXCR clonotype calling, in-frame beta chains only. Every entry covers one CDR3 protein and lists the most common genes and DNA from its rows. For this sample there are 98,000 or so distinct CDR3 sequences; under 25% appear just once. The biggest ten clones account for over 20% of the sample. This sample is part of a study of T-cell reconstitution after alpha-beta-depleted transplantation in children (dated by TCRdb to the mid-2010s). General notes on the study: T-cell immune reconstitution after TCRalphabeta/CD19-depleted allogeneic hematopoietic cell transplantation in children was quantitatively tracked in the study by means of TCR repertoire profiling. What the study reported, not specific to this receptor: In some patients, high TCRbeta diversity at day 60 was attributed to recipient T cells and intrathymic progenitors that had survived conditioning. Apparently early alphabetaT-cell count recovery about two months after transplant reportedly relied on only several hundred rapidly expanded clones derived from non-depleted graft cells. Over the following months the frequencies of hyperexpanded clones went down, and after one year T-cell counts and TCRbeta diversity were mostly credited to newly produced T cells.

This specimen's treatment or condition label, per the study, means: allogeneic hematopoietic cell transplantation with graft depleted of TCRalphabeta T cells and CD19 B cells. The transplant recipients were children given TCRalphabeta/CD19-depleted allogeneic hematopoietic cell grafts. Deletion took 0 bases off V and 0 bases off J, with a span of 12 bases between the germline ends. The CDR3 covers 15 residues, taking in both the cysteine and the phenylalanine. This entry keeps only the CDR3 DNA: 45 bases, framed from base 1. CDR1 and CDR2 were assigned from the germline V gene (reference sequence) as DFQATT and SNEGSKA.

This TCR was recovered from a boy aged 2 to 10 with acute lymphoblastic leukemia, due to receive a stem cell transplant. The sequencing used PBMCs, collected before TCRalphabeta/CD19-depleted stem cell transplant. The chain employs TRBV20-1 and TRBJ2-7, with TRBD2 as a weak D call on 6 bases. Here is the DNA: TGCAGTGCTAGAGAGAGGAGGGGCACCTCCTACGAGCAGTACTTC. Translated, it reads CSARERRGTSYEQYF.